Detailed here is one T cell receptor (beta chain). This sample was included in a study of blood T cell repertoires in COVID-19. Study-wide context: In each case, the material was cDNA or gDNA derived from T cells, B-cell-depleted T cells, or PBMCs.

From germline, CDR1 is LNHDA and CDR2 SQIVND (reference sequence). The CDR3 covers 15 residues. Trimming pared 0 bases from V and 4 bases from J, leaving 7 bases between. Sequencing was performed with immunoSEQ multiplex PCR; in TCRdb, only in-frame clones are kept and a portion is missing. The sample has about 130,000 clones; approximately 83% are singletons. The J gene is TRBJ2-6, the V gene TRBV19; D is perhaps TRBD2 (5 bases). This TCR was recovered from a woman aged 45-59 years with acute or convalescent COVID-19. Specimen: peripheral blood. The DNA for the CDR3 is TGTGCCAGTAGTATAGAAGGGAGCGGGGCCAACGTCCTGACTTTC. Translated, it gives CASSIEGSGANVLTF.